Following are 28 T cell receptor beta chains from one sample sequenced in a study of spatial heterogeneity in lung cancer (dated by TCRdb to between 2018 and 2021). The research as a whole found: The tumor nonsynonymous mutation count correlated with the number of expanded alpha and beta TCRs within the tumor.

Library creation used 5' RACE. The instrument was a NextSeq 500. TCRdb redid the processing of the public reads, applying fastp at Q25 and MiXCR, and retained in-frame beta chains. Each entry merges the rows of one CDR3 protein and shows their most common DNA and genes. In all, the sample holds some 16,000 distinct CDR3 sequences, and approximately 6.3% of those were seen once. Of the sample, roughly 21% is held by the ten largest clones. These receptors' antigens are unknown. Explained via the paper, the time point label denotes: sample taken at primary tumor resection. This sample comprised lung tumor tissue, obtained at surgery. The receptor set was obtained from a female donor with early-stage non-small cell lung cancer.

This clonotype was detected only a few times. The rearrangement links TRBV24-1 to TRBJ2-1, with TRBD1 matching over 8 bases. Germline loops: CDR1 KGHDR, CDR2 SFDVKD. V lost 2 bases and J lost 8; bases outside the gene matches: 4. The CDR3 loop spans 14 amino acids. CDR3 sequence (DNA): TGTGCCACCAGTGATTGGGCAGGGGGCGATGAGCAGTTCTTC. Translated: CATSDWAGGDEQFF.

Of note for this clonotype: A much larger clone differs by one base, so this may be a read error. The chain combines TRBV28 with TRBJ1-5; D gene ambiguous. Looked up from germline, CDR1 is MDHEN and CDR2 is SYDVKM. The CDR3 sequence is 12 residues long. The V gene lost 6 bases and the J gene lost 1 base, with 4 bases spanning the gap. The CDR3 region is CASRESNQPQHF. The CDR3 DNA reads as TGTGCCAGCAGAGAAAGCAATCAGCCCCAGCATTTT.

This clonotype is medium-sized. The chain recombines TRBV7-2 with TRBJ1-5; D not certain. Looked up from germline, CDR1 is SGHTA and CDR2 is FQGNSA. This CDR3 region has 16 residues. The V end was cut by 2 bases, the J end by 6 bases, with 17 bases between. CDR3 nucleotides: TGTGCCAGCAGCTTACAAGCAGGAGGATTGGGTCAGCCCCAGCATTTT. Its translation is CASSLQAGGLGQPQHF.

This clonotype was seen at least ten times. The chain uses TRBV5-5 and TRBJ1-4; D call uncertain. Germline CDR1 reads SGHKS; CDR2 reads YYEKEE (reference sequence). This CDR3 has 14 amino acids. Trimming pared 0 bases from V and 4 bases from J, leaving 7 bases between. CDR3 sequence: CASSLGIFNEKLFF. The CDR3 DNA reads as TGTGCCAGCAGCTTGGGCATCTTTAATGAAAAACTGTTTTTT. Supplemented by reference TRBV5-5 and TRBJ1-4, the full variable domain reads DAGVTQSPTHLIKTRGQQVTLRCSPISGHKSVSWYQQVLGQGPQFIFQYYEKEERGRGNFPDRFSARQFPNYSSELNVNALLLGDSALYLCASSLGIFNEKLFFGSGTQLSVL.

In this sample, this clonotype turned up a few times. V and J are TRBV20-1 and TRBJ1-2; D is perhaps TRBD1 (6 bases). The germline V gene has CDR1 DFQATT and CDR2 SNEGSKA (reference sequence). The CDR3 extends over 15 amino acids. V was clipped by 3 bases and J by 7 bases, with 21 bases between them. The CDR3 protein is CSASPPGGRGGGYTF. CDR3 bases: TGCAGTGCTAGTCCCCCCGGGGGGAGAGGGGGTGGCTACACCTTC.

This clonotype was counted at least ten times. The rearrangement uses TRBV20-1 and TRBJ1-4; TRBD1 aligns across 8 bases. V lost 3 bases and J lost 3; bases outside the gene matches: 3. The V gene's germline CDR1 is DFQATT and CDR2 SNEGSKA (reference sequence). The CDR3 spans 14 residues. CDR3 DNA: TGCAGTGCTAGGCAGGGGGCCTCTAATGAAAAACTGTTTTTT. It encodes CSARQGASNEKLFF.

This clonotype is classed as medium-sized. This chain connects TRBV7-2 to TRBJ1-1; 9 bases match TRBD1. Losses at the gene ends were 6 bases for V and 9 bases for J; bases not matched to a gene: 8. CDR3 size: 13 residues. Germline V gene lookup returns CDR1 SGHTA and CDR2 FQGNSA. This chain's CDR3 is CASSHRDRAKAFF. CDR3 nucleotide sequence: TGTGCCAGCAGTCACAGGGACAGGGCAAAAGCTTTCTTT.

This clonotype came up many times. The chain employs TRBV6-2 or TRBV6-3 and TRBJ2-3, with 8 bases aligning to TRBD2. This CDR3 has 16 residues. Trimming cost V 0 bases and J 1 base; bases outside gene matches: 3. Germline V gene sequence: CDR1 MNHEY, CDR2 SVGEGT. The CDR3 region is CASSYSVTSGTDTQYF. The CDR3, as DNA: TGTGCCAGCAGTTACTCCGTGACTAGCGGCACAGATACGCAGTATTTT.

This clonotype was counted ten times or more. This chain uses TRBV7-6 with TRBJ2-1; 11 nucleotides agree with TRBD2. The CDR3 length is 16 residues. V was clipped by 5 bases and J by 4 bases; unmatched bases: 7. Germline V gives CDR1 SGHVS, CDR2 FNYEAQ. This CDR3 reads CASSRPGLAEYNEQFF. In DNA form, the CDR3 reads TGTGCCAGCAGCCGGCCGGGACTAGCGGAGTACAATGAGCAGTTCTTC. Supplemented by reference TRBV7-6 and TRBJ2-1, the full variable domain reads GAGVSQSPRYKVTKRGQDVALRCDPISGHVSLYWYRQALGQGPEFLTYFNYEAQQDKSGLPNDRFSAERPEGSISTLTIQRTEQRDSAMYRCASSRPGLAEYNEQFFGPGTRLTVL.

Ten or more counts support this clonotype. This chain connects TRBV4-2 to TRBJ2-1; D possibly uses TRBD1 or TRBD2 (6 bases each). CDR1 and CDR2 (germline): LGHNA, YNFKEQ. Trimming took 0 bases from V and 4 from J, leaving 19 bases between them. The CDR3 consists of 18 residues. In DNA form, the CDR3 reads TGTGCCAGCAGCCAAGATGGGGGCCCTAGTGGGAGGTACAATGAGCAGTTCTTC. Residues: CASSQDGGPSGRYNEQFF.

The chain is built from TRBV21-1 and TRBJ2-3. TRBV21-1 is deemed a pseudogene. The CDR3 spans 14 residues. The CDR3 DNA is TGTGCCAGCAGCAAGCCAACTTTGAGGATGGCGCAGTATTTT. Translating gives CASSKPTLRMAQYF.

This clonotype came up many times. This chain connects TRBV20-1 to TRBJ2-1, with D possibly TRBD1 on 6 matching bases. Deletions cut 4 bases from V and 5 bases from J, with 9 bases between. Per the germline V gene, CDR1 is DFQATT and CDR2 is SNEGSKA (reference sequence). The CDR3 length is 12 residues. The CDR3 loop reads CSATDSDNEQFF. The CDR3 DNA sequence: TGCAGTGCTACGGACAGCGACAATGAGCAGTTCTTC.

This clonotype was detected ten times or more. The DNA of the CDR3 is TGTGCCAGCAGTTTAGAAGGCAGGGGAGAGACCCAGTACTTC. It translates to CASSLEGRGETQYF. The V gene is TRBV28, the J gene TRBJ2-5, with a tentative D call TRBD1 (6 bases). Germline V lookup: CDR1 MDHEN, CDR2 SYDVKM. Trimming took off 2 bases at V and 4 bases at J, with 11 bases between the two ends. The CDR3 covers 14 residues. Variable domain in full (rest from reference TRBV28 and TRBJ2-5): DVKVTQSSRYLVKRTGEKVFLECVQDMDHENMFWYRQDPGLGLRLIYFSYDVKMKEKGDIPEGYSVSREKKERFSLILESASTNQTSMYLCASSLEGRGETQYFGPGTRLLVL.

This clonotype was observed at least ten times. CDR3 protein: CASSLRPRATNEKLFF. As DNA, the CDR3 is TGTGCCAGCAGCCTACGACCGAGGGCAACTAATGAAAAACTGTTTTTT. The rearrangement uses TRBV7-8 and TRBJ1-4; no firm D call. CDR3 length: 16 residues. V was pared by 5 bases and J by 0 bases, with 13 bases between. The V gene's germline CDR1 is SGHVS and CDR2 FQNEAQ. The entire variable domain, with the rest obtained from reference TRBV7-8 and TRBJ1-4, is as follows: GAGVSQSPRYKVAKRGQDVALRCDPISGHVSLFWYQQALGQGPEFLTYFQNEAQLDKSGLPSDRFFAERPEGSVSTLKIQRTQQEDSAVYLCASSLRPRATNEKLFFGSGTQLSVL.

Concerning this clonotype: This may come from a read error, since a much larger clone is one base off. The J gene is TRBJ2-3, the V gene TRBV7-6, with 10 bases that match TRBD2. The CDR3 has 14 amino acids. Germline V CDR1 and CDR2: SGHVS, FNYEAQ. The CDR3 protein is CANSSSGGADTQYF. In nucleotides, the CDR3 is TGTGCCAACAGCTCAAGCGGGGGGGCAGATACGCAGTATTTT. Filled out from reference TRBV7-6 and TRBJ2-3, the complete variable domain reads GAGVSQSPRYKVTKRGQDVALRCDPISGHVSLYWYRQALGQGPEFLTYFNYEAQQDKSGLPNDRFSAERPEGSISTLTIQRTEQRDSAMYRCANSSSGGADTQYFGPGTRLTVL.

This clonotype appeared many times. The V gene is TRBV12-3 or TRBV12-4, the J gene TRBJ2-1; TRBD2 matches 11 bases. V lost 1 base to trimming and J lost 4 bases; unmatched junction nucleotides: 9. CDR3 length: 18 residues. In DNA, the CDR3 is TGTGCCAGCAGTTTAGTTCGCACTAGCGGGAGACCTTACAATGAGCAGTTCTTC. It translates to CASSLVRTSGRPYNEQFF.

In its sample, this clonotype was seen a few times. This chain uses TRBV6-2 or TRBV6-3 with TRBJ1-2, with D uncertain. Looked up from germline, CDR1 is MNHEY and CDR2 is SVGEGT. The CDR3 sequence is 16 residues long. Trimming removed 0 bases from V and 4 bases from J, with 15 bases in between. The DNA of the CDR3 is TGTGCCAGCAGTTACTCGAATAACGCACGTGGCTATGGCTACACCTTC. It yields the protein CASSYSNNARGYGYTF.

This clonotype was seen at least ten times. CDR3 region: CASSLPPTGDDEQFF. CDR3 in DNA: TGTGCCAGCAGCCTACCTCCGACAGGTGATGATGAGCAGTTCTTC. The chain employs TRBV7-2 and TRBJ2-1, with a tentative D call TRBD1 (6 bases). The CDR3 loop spans 15 amino acids. V gave up 5 bases and J gave up 8 bases, with 19 bases separating them. CDR1 and CDR2 from the germline V gene are SGHTA and FQGNSA. The full variable domain, rest sourced from reference TRBV7-2 and TRBJ2-1, is GAGVSQSPSNKVTEKGKDVELRCDPISGHTALYWYRQSLGQGLEFLIYFQGNSAPDKSGLPSDRFSAERTGGSVSTLTIQRTQQEDSAVYLCASSLPPTGDDEQFFGPGTRLTVL.

This clonotype was recorded only once. This chain links TRBV30 with TRBJ1-2; no clear D. This CDR3 has 10 residues. V lost 7 bases, J lost 3 bases, and 6 bases lay in between. Germline lookup yields CDR1 GTSNPN and CDR2 SVGIG (reference sequence). The CDR3 here is CALLDYGYTF. CDR3 DNA sequence: TGTGCCTTATTAGACTATGGCTACACCTTC.

The chain uses TRBV3-1 and TRBJ1-6; 8 bases are shared with TRBD1. This CDR3 is 15 amino acids long. The V gene's germline CDR1 is LGHDT and CDR2 YNNKEL (reference sequence). Trimming took 4 bases from V and 8 from J; bases not matched to a gene: 7. The CDR3 here is CASSLGQGRYSPLHF. DNA for the CDR3: TGTGCCAGCAGCCTTGGACAGGGCCGGTATTCACCCCTCCACTTT.

To note about this clonotype: One end of the junction varies from germline; a read error may be responsible. CDR3 loop: CAISPGQVKETLYF. CDR3 sequence (DNA): TGTGCCATCAGCCCGGGACAGGTTAAAGAGACCCTGTACTTC. J is TRBJ2-5 and V is TRBV10-3, with 8 bases matching TRBD1. This CDR3 contains 14 residues. Germline lookup yields CDR1 ENHRY and CDR2 SYGVKD.

This clonotype showed up many times. V usage is TRBV12-3 or TRBV12-4 and J usage is TRBJ2-7; TRBD1 matches 9 bases. Germline trimming cut 9 bases from V and 3 bases from J; bases unmatched to any gene: 3. The CDR3 has 12 amino acids. The CDR3 sequence is CASRDRVYEQYF. In DNA, the CDR3 is TGTGCCAGTCGGGACAGGGTCTACGAGCAGTACTTC.

This clonotype is termed medium-sized (0.01 to 0.1%). The V and J genes are TRBV5-1 and TRBJ1-2; no reliable D call. CDR3 length: 14 residues. The V end lost 4 bases, the J end lost 7 bases, and 17 bases lay between the germline ends. Germline lookup yields CDR1 SGHRS and CDR2 YFSETQ. CDR3: CASSPSGTLGGYTF. In DNA, the CDR3 is TGCGCCAGCAGCCCCTCAGGCACCCTGGGTGGCTACACCTTC.

This clonotype was recorded many times. V usage is TRBV3-1 and J usage is TRBJ1-1, with 8 positions matching TRBD1. Germline-derived CDR1 and CDR2 are LGHDT and YNNKEL (reference sequence). CDR3 length: 14 residues. J was trimmed by 7 bases and V by 2 bases; bases with no gene match: 6. CDR3 sequence reads: CASSQTQGAVEAFF. The DNA for the CDR3 is TGTGCCAGCAGCCAAACCCAGGGGGCGGTTGAAGCTTTCTTT.

J is TRBJ1-5 and V is TRBV28, with 7 bases aligning to TRBD1. Germline values: CDR1 MDHEN, CDR2 SYDVKM. V trimming: 3 bases; J trimming: 7 bases; junction bases outside the gene matches: 12. The CDR3 totals 16 residues. Written as DNA, the CDR3 is TGTGCCAGCAGTTTTAAGTCCAAGGGGGCTGGACAGCCCCAGCATTTT. Translating gives CASSFKSKGAGQPQHF.

By frequency in the sample, this clonotype is medium-sized. V gene TRBV5-6 combines with J gene TRBJ1-2; 12 bases match TRBD1. Germline V gene data show CDR1 as SGHDT and CDR2 as YYEEEE. The CDR3 runs 15 residues. V lost 5 bases to trimming and J lost 7 bases; unmatched junction nucleotides: 9. The chain's CDR3 is CASSLSGQGAAGYTF. CDR3 coding DNA: TGTGCCAGCAGTTTGTCGGGACAGGGGGCCGCTGGCTACACCTTC.

There are many counts of this clonotype. V usage is TRBV11-3 and J usage is TRBJ2-5; TRBD2 is a possible D gene (7 bases). The germline gives CDR1 SGHNT, CDR2 YENEEA. This CDR3 has 15 amino acids. V was shortened by 4 bases and J by 2 bases, with 14 bases between the two germline ends. CDR3 sequence reads: CASSSGAGGQETQYF. The CDR3 DNA reads as TGTGCCAGCAGCTCAGGGGCCGGGGGGCAAGAGACCCAGTACTTC. Supplemented by reference TRBV11-3 and TRBJ2-5, the full variable domain reads EAGVVQSPRYKIIEKKQPVAFWCNPISGHNTLYWYLQNLGQGPELLIRYENEEAVDDSQLPKDRFSAERLKGVDSTLKIQPAELGDSAVYLCASSSGAGGQETQYFGPGTRLLVL.

This chain links TRBV10-2 with TRBJ2-7; D gene uncertain. The CDR3 length is 13 residues. Germline V gene sequence: CDR1 WSHSY, CDR2 SAAADI. V was clipped by 3 bases and J by 6 bases, with 12 bases between them. DNA for the CDR3: TGCGCCAGCAGTGATAGCACCGCTTCCGAGCAGTACTTC. Translated: CASSDSTASEQYF.